This TCR beta chain was profiled in a study of metastatic and nonmetastatic thyroid tumors. Germline V CDR1 and CDR2: SGHAT, FQNNGV. V lost 5 bases and J 1 base, leaving 22 bases between the germline ends. The CDR3 extends over 18 amino acids. This clone was recorded at least ten times. As originally analysed: Researchers built a distant-metastasis classifier for papillary thyroid cancer that drew on CDR3 differences across clinicopathological groups. TCRdb recomputed clones from the PCR reads via MiXCR. TCRdb, not the authors, supplied the V and J calls. The repertoire holds approximately 82,000 clones, with around 12% as singletons. The entire patient cohort was treatment-naive prior to thyroid surgery.

Material: tumor tissue. The chain employs TRBV11-2 and TRBJ2-3, with D possibly TRBD2 on 5 matching bases. This receptor was identified in a female donor with papillary thyroid cancer or a benign thyroid nodule (not recorded which). Some clones in this sample may be carry-over from other donors' samples. CDR3 loop: CASSVHPPMGARTDTQYF. In DNA form, the CDR3 reads TGTGCCAGCAGCGTTCACCCGCCCATGGGAGCCCGCACAGATACGCAGTATTTT.